The next 17 T cell receptor beta chains were all read from a single sample in a study of cytomegalovirus exposure and HLA in healthy donors. This table comes from immunoSEQ multiplex PCR, and its TCRdb copy is limited to in-frame clones, with some not included. The table includes 150,000 to 200,000 clones, more than 75% detected once. The sequencing sample was made of PBMCs. Source of these receptors: a man aged 18 to 35 in good health and CMV-seropositive.

The V and J genes are TRBV27 and TRBJ2-7; 7 bases match TRBD2. From germline, CDR1 is MNHEY and CDR2 SMNVEV (reference sequence). Unmatched junction bases numbered 11, after V lost 6 bases and J lost 3 bases. The CDR3 covers 15 residues. The CDR3 reads CASRRPAGVGYEQYF. CDR3 in DNA: TGTGCCAGCAGGCGTCCGGCGGGGGTTGGCTACGAGCAGTACTTC.

The genes are TRBV7-2 and TRBJ1-4; 7 nucleotides align to TRBD1. The CDR3 has 14 residues. CDR1 SGHTA and CDR2 FQGNSA come from the germline V gene. The V and J ends lost 5 bases and 8 bases, in that order; junction bases with no gene match: 8. The CDR3 DNA sequence: TGTGCCAGCAGCCTCAGGACAGGAAGCGAAAAACTGTTTTTT. Its translation: CASSLRTGSEKLFF. The variable domain in full, with the rest retrieved from reference TRBV7-2 and TRBJ1-4, is GAGVSQSPSNKVTEKGKDVELRCDPISGHTALYWYRQSLGQGLEFLIYFQGNSAPDKSGLPSDRFSAERTGGSVSTLTIQRTQQEDSAVYLCASSLRTGSEKLFFGSGTQLSVL.

This rearrangement joins TRBV4-1 to TRBJ1-1, with D unresolved. CDR3 length equals 13 residues. Germline CDR1 MGHRA, CDR2 YSYEKL. V was cut by 2 bases and J by 3 bases, with 7 bases left in between. The CDR3 bases are TGCGCCAGCAGCCAATCTCGGGACACTGAAGCTTTCTTT. It is translated as CASSQSRDTEAFF.

V and J are TRBV19 and TRBJ2-6; unclear D gene. Germline-derived CDR1 and CDR2 are LNHDA and SQIVND (reference sequence). V was pared by 5 bases and J by 0 bases, with 5 bases between. The CDR3 is made up of 14 amino acids. The CDR3 DNA sequence: TGTGCCAGTAGTTTCAGCTCTGGGGCCAACGTCCTGACTTTC. It yields the protein CASSFSSGANVLTF.

The rearrangement uses TRBV28 and TRBJ1-1; 8 bases line up with TRBD1. The CDR3 contains 13 residues. CDR1 MDHEN and CDR2 SYDVKM come from the germline V gene. The ends lost 6 bases at V and 6 bases at J; junction bases unmatched: 6. The CDR3 DNA reads as TGTGCCAGCAGCAGGGGGCCGGGCGCTGAAGCTTTCTTT. As protein: CASSRGPGAEAFF.

The chain uses TRBV7-6 and TRBJ2-1; the D gene is possibly TRBD2 (7 bases). The V end was cut by 3 bases, the J end by 0 bases, with 9 bases between. Per germline, CDR1 SGHVS and CDR2 FNYEAQ. This CDR3 region has 15 residues. The CDR3 is CASSLGGRSYNEQFF. CDR3 in DNA: TGTGCCAGCAGCTTGGGGGGGCGCTCCTACAATGAGCAGTTCTTC.

This clone was observed many times. The chain has TRBV9 and TRBJ2-5; D possibly corresponds to TRBD1 (7 bases). The CDR3 covers 16 residues. Germline loops: CDR1 SGDLS, CDR2 YYNGEE. V lost 2 bases and J lost 9, with 23 bases in between. CDR3 loop: CASSVSGGKGGEAQYF. The CDR3 DNA sequence: TGTGCCAGCAGCGTCTCAGGGGGAAAGGGCGGGGAGGCCCAGTACTTC. Using reference TRBV9 and TRBJ2-5 for the parts outside the CDR3, the full variable domain is DSGVTQTPKHLITATGQRVTLRCSPRSGDLSVYWYQQSLDQGLQFLIQYYNGEERAKGNILERFSAQQFPDLHSELNLSSLELGDSALYFCASSVSGGKGGEAQYFGPGTRLLVL.

V is TRBV30 and J is TRBJ1-1, with TRBD1 as a possible D gene (5 bases). The CDR3 runs 13 residues. Trimming cost V 7 bases and J 1 base, with 13 bases left between them. Germline V gives CDR1 GTSNPN, CDR2 SVGIG (reference sequence). As DNA, the CDR3 is TGTGCCTCCTCAGGGATATGGAACACTGAAGCTTTCTTT. Translation: CASSGIWNTEAFF.

The rearrangement links TRBV29-1 to TRBJ2-7; TRBD1 agrees at 9 bases. The CDR3 is 14 residues long. Germline CDR1 and CDR2: SQVTM and ANQGSEA. V shed 8 bases and J 5 bases; nucleotides not matched to a gene: 13. The CDR3 loop is CSIRSQGASDEQYF. DNA of the CDR3: TGCAGCATCCGTTCACAGGGGGCTAGCGACGAGCAGTACTTC.

This clone was counted only a few times. This chain connects TRBV18 to TRBJ1-2, with D possibly being TRBD1 (6 bases). The CDR3 spans 13 residues. Germline CDR1 reads KGHSH; CDR2 reads LQKENI. V was clipped by 3 bases and J by 4 bases, with 9 bases between them. The CDR3 region has the DNA TGTGCCAGCTCACCGGACAGATTCTATGGCTACACCTTC. Residues: CASSPDRFYGYTF.

This chain links TRBV7-2 with TRBJ2-1; 12 bases line up with TRBD1. Germline values: CDR1 SGHTA, CDR2 FQGNSA. The length of the CDR3 is 17 residues. The trim removed 0 bases at V and 7 bases at J, leaving 7 bases unmatched. In DNA, the CDR3 is TGTGCCAGCAGCTTAGCCGGGACAGGGGGCTTCGGGAATGAGCAGTTCTTC. Residues: CASSLAGTGGFGNEQFF.

The V call is TRBV4-3, the J call TRBJ2-3, with a possible D match to TRBD1 (5 bases). The germline V gene has CDR1 LGHNA and CDR2 YSLEER. Trimming shortened V by 4 bases and J by 3 bases, and 14 bases separated the two germline ends. The CDR3 contains 15 residues. CDR3 residues: CASSPAGARTDTQYF. In nucleotides, the CDR3 is TGCGCCAGCAGCCCGGCTGGGGCGAGAACAGATACGCAGTATTTT.

The chain carries TRBV2 and TRBJ2-3, with D perhaps matching TRBD2 (6 bases). Trimming shortened V by 4 bases and J by 8 bases, and 7 bases separated the two germline ends. This CDR3 is built from 11 residues. CDR1 and CDR2 from the germline V gene are SNHLY and FYNNEI. The DNA for the CDR3 is TGTGCCAGCAGTGTACTAGCTACGCAGTATTTT. It encodes CASSVLATQYF. Drawing the rest from reference TRBV2 and TRBJ2-3, the complete variable domain is EPEVTQTPSHQVTQMGQEVILRCVPISNHLYFYWYRQILGQKVEFLVSFYNNEISEKSEIFDDQFSVERPDGSNFTLKIRSTKLEDSAMYFCASSVLATQYFGPGTRLTVL.

The genes are TRBV7-7 and TRBJ2-7; D unclear. The germline V gene has CDR1 SSHAT and CDR2 FNYEAQ (reference sequence). V was trimmed by 2 bases and J by 2 bases, leaving 7 bases between them. The CDR3 has 13 amino acids. The CDR3 reads CASSLLGAYEQYF. For the CDR3, the DNA is TGTGCCAGCAGCTTACTCGGTGCCTACGAGCAGTACTTC.

The chain is built from TRBV13 and TRBJ1-1; D possibly corresponds to TRBD1 (6 bases). CDR3 size: 13 residues. The ends were cut back, 5 bases at V and 4 bases at J, with 11 bases in the middle. CDR1 and CDR2 (germline): PRHDT, FYEKMQ (reference sequence). This CDR3 is CASSGEGGTEAFF. The DNA for the CDR3 is TGTGCCAGCAGCGGGGAAGGGGGCACTGAAGCTTTCTTT.

This chain uses TRBV7-2 with TRBJ1-5; D ambiguous. V lost 1 base, J lost 7 bases, and 14 bases lay in between. Germline CDR1 reads SGHTA; CDR2 reads FQGNSA. The CDR3 consists of 15 residues. CDR3 sequence reads: CASSLGSQATQPQHF. CDR3 DNA sequence: TGTGCCAGCAGCTTAGGGTCCCAGGCCACCCAGCCCCAGCATTTT.

The J gene is TRBJ1-2, the V gene TRBV7-2; 7 nucleotides agree with TRBD1. Germline CDR1 and CDR2: SGHTA and FQGNSA. This CDR3 is built from 14 residues. V shed 8 bases, J shed 7 bases, and the junction held 13 bases outside the gene matches. CDR3 loop: CASVVQPGGGGYTF. DNA of the CDR3: TGTGCCAGCGTCGTACAGCCAGGGGGAGGTGGCTACACCTTC. The full variable domain, its missing parts supplied by reference TRBV7-2 and TRBJ1-2, is GAGVSQSPSNKVTEKGKDVELRCDPISGHTALYWYRQSLGQGLEFLIYFQGNSAPDKSGLPSDRFSAERTGGSVSTLTIQRTQQEDSAVYLCASVVQPGGGGYTFGSGTRLTVV.